A single T cell receptor beta chain is shown here with its context. The source of the sample is a study of neoadjuvant anti-PD-1 for oral cavity cancer. Study as a whole: Patients without progression got a fourth dose around day 43.

The patients had HPV-negative, locally advanced oral cavity squamous cell carcinoma. No culture or expansion preceded analysis of these blood cells. CDR1 LNHDA and CDR2 SQIVND come from the germline V gene (reference sequence). The CDR3 length is 14 residues. With 3 bases removed from V and 7 bases from J, the gap between germline ends came to 12 bases. Clones were sequenced by immunoSEQ multiplex PCR, and TCRdb holds only the in-frame ones, with some missing. The repertoire holds some 15,000 clones, with about 70% as singletons. The chain couples TRBV19 to TRBJ1-4; D possibly corresponds to TRBD1 (6 bases). The specimen was PBMCs, collected before nivolumab (anti-PD-1) treatment. This receptor was identified in a person aged 40 to 85 with oral cavity squamous cell carcinoma. CDR3 in DNA: TGTGCCAGTAGTATGCAGGGGAGCTCTGAAAAACTGTTTTTT. Translated: CASSMQGSSEKLFF. Full variable domain (missing parts from reference TRBV19 and TRBJ1-4): DGGITQSPKYLFRKEGQNVTLSCEQNLNHDAMYWYRQDPGQGLRLIYYSQIVNDFQKGDIAEGYSVSREKKESFPLTVTSAQKNPTAFYLCASSMQGSSEKLFFGSGTQLSVL.